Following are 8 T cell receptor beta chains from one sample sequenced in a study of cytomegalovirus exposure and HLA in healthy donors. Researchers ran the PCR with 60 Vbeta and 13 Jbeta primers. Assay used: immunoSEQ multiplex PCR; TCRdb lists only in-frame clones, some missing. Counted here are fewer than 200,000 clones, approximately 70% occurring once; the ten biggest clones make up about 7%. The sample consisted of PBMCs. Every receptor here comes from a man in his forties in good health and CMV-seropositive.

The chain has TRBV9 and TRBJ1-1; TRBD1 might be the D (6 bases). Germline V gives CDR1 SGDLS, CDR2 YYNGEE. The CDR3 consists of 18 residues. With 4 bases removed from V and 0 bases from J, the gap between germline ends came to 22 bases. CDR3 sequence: CASSPRQGPPTMNTEAFF. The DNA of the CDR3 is TGTGCCAGCAGCCCCAGGCAGGGGCCCCCAACCATGAACACTGAAGCTTTCTTT.

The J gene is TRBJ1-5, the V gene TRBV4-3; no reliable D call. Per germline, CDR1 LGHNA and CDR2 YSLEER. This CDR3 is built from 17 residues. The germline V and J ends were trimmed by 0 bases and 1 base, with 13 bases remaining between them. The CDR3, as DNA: TGCGCCAGCAGCCAAGAGGCCGGGAGCCTAAGCAATCAGCCCCAGCATTTT. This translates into CASSQEAGSLSNQPQHF.

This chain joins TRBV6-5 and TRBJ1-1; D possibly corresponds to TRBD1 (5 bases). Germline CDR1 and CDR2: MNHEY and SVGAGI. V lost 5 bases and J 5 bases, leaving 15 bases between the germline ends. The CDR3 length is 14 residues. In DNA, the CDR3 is TGTGCCAGCAGTCGCGGGGGAAGGGCAACTGAAGCTTTCTTT. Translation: CASSRGGRATEAFF.

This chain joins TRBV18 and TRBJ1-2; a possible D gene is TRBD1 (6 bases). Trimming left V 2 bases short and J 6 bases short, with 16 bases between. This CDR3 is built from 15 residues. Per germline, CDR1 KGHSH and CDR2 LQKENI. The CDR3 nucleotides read TGTGCCAGCTCACCATTACAATTACAGGGTAATGGCTACACCTTC. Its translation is CASSPLQLQGNGYTF.

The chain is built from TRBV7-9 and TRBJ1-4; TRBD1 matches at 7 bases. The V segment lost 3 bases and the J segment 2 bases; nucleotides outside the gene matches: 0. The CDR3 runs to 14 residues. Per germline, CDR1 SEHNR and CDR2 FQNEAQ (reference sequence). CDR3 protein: CASSLGQTNEKLFF. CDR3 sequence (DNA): TGTGCCAGCAGCTTGGGACAGACTAATGAAAAACTGTTTTTT.

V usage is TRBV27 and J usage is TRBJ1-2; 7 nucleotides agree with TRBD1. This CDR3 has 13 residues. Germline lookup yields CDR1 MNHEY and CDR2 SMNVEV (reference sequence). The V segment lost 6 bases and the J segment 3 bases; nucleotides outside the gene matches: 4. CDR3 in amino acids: CASSNTGDYGYTF. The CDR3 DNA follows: TGTGCCAGCAGCAACACAGGGGACTATGGCTACACCTTC.

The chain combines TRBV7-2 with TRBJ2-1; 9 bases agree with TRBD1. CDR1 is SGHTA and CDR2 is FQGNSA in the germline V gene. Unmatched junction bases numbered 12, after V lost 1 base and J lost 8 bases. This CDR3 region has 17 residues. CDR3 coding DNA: TGTGCCAGCAGCTTAGGACCCGGGACAGGGATTGGGCATGAGCAGTTCTTC. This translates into CASSLGPGTGIGHEQFF.

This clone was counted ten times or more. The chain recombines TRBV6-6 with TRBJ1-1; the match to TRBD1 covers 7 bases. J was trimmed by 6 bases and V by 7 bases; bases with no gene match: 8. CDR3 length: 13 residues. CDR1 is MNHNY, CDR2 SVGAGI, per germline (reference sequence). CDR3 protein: CASTIGTDAEAFF. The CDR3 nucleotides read TGTGCCAGCACTATAGGGACAGATGCTGAAGCTTTCTTT.